This entry lists 18 T cell receptor beta chains sequenced from one sample in a study of blood T cell repertoires in COVID-19. TCRdb keeps only in-frame clones here, not all; method: immunoSEQ multiplex PCR. The top ten hold around 2.2% of the sample, which has roughly 280,000 clones, roughly 87% seen once. Material: peripheral blood. The receptors come from a woman aged 45-59 years who had recovered from COVID-19.

The V and J genes are TRBV27 and TRBJ2-3; 8 bases align to TRBD2. CDR3 size: 13 residues. J gave up 4 bases and V 6 bases, and 3 bases lay outside the gene matches. Per the germline V gene, CDR1 is MNHEY and CDR2 is SMNVEV (reference sequence). DNA of the CDR3: TGTGCCAGCAGCGGGGGGGGCCCAGATACGCAGTATTTT. It is translated as CASSGGGPDTQYF.

J is TRBJ1-1 and V is TRBV19; TRBD1 is a possible D gene (5 bases). V was pared by 3 bases and J by 7 bases, with 9 bases between. The CDR3 is 12 residues long. Germline V lookup: CDR1 LNHDA, CDR2 SQIVND (reference sequence). The CDR3 DNA follows: TGTGCCAGTAGTATTTTGGGGGGTGAAGCTTTCTTT. It is translated as CASSILGGEAFF.

The chain links TRBV28 to TRBJ1-2, with D perhaps matching TRBD1 (5 bases). There are 15 residues in the CDR3. CDR1 is MDHEN, CDR2 SYDVKM, per germline. The ends were cut back, 8 bases at V and 5 bases at J, with 21 bases in the middle. The CDR3 loop reads CASLKPRGSGYGYTF. The DNA for the CDR3 is TGTGCCAGCCTTAAACCAAGGGGTTCTGGGTATGGCTACACCTTC.

This clone was observed a handful of times. The genes are TRBV6-2 or TRBV6-3 and TRBJ2-7, with a possible D match to TRBD2 (5 bases). The CDR3 loop spans 13 amino acids. Trimming removed 2 bases at V and 2 bases at J, with 7 bases between. Germline CDR1 and CDR2: MNHEY and SVGEGT. Here the CDR3 reads CASSYRETYEQYF. CDR3 nucleotides: TGTGCCAGCAGTTACAGGGAGACCTACGAGCAGTACTTC.

This rearrangement joins TRBV5-1 to TRBJ1-1, with unresolved D. Germline CDR1 SGHRS, CDR2 YFSETQ. V was trimmed by 6 bases and J by 1 base, leaving 10 bases between them. CDR3 size: 13 residues. The CDR3, as DNA: TGCGCCAGCACCTCTAATGAGAACACTGAAGCTTTCTTT. This encodes CASTSNENTEAFF.

V and J are TRBV7-6 and TRBJ2-5; D remains unclear. Per germline, CDR1 SGHVS and CDR2 FNYEAQ. CDR3 length equals 14 residues. The V gene lost 1 base and the J gene lost 1 base, with 7 bases spanning the gap. The DNA for the CDR3 is TGTGCCAGCAGCTTAGTCTACGGCCAAGAGACCCAGTACTTC. Encoded protein: CASSLVYGQETQYF.

The chain employs TRBV19 and TRBJ2-4; the match to TRBD2 covers 7 bases. Germline V CDR1 and CDR2: LNHDA, SQIVND (reference sequence). The CDR3 sequence is 14 residues long. After removal of 10 bases from V and 0 bases from J, the junction contained 6 bases not matched to a gene. The CDR3 coding sequence is TGTGCCACCGGGGCGGGAGTAGCCAAAAACATTCAGTACTTC. Translated, it gives CATGAGVAKNIQYF.

The V and J genes are TRBV2 and TRBJ1-3; 7 nucleotides match TRBD1. Per germline, CDR1 SNHLY and CDR2 FYNNEI. After removal of 6 bases from V and 4 bases from J, the junction contained 0 bases not matched to a gene. This CDR3 has 12 residues. CDR3 loop: CASRDRGNTIYF. CDR3 in DNA: TGTGCCAGCAGGGACAGGGGAAACACCATATATTTT.

The rearrangement links TRBV15 to TRBJ1-1; D uncertain. Trimming cost V 4 bases and J 3 bases, with 12 bases left between them. This CDR3 region has 14 residues. The V gene's germline CDR1 is LNHNV and CDR2 YYDKDF (reference sequence). The CDR3 sequence: CATSKHRRDTEAFF. For the CDR3, the DNA is TGTGCCACCAGCAAACACCGTCGGGACACTGAAGCTTTCTTT.

V usage is TRBV18 and J usage is TRBJ2-5; TRBD1 matches 9 bases. This CDR3 region has 15 residues. CDR1 KGHSH and CDR2 LQKENI come from the germline V gene. V lost 3 bases to trimming and J lost 2 bases; unmatched junction nucleotides: 4. The CDR3 DNA follows: TGTGCCAGCTCACCTGAGACAGGGGGTCAAGAGACCCAGTACTTC. This encodes CASSPETGGQETQYF.

This chain connects TRBV28 to TRBJ2-7, with 8 nucleotides matching TRBD2. CDR3 length: 14 amino acids. The germline gives CDR1 MDHEN, CDR2 SYDVKM. Trimming removed 5 bases from V and 4 bases from J; junction bases left unmatched: 7. The DNA for the CDR3 is TGTGCCAGCAGTACTGCGGGGGGTGGTTACGAGCAGTACTTC. It specifies CASSTAGGGYEQYF.

This chain links TRBV9 with TRBJ1-5; a possible D gene is TRBD1 (5 bases). The germline gives CDR1 SGDLS, CDR2 YYNGEE. The CDR3 covers 15 residues. V lost 0 bases, J lost 8 bases, and 15 bases lay in between. CDR3 nucleotides: TGTGCCAGCAGCGTAGCTAGGACATTAGGGAAGCCCCAGCATTTT. This encodes CASSVARTLGKPQHF.

The chain combines TRBV2 with TRBJ2-3, with a possible D match to TRBD1 (5 bases). Germline CDR1 SNHLY, CDR2 FYNNEI. This CDR3 has 14 residues. V lost 7 bases and J lost 6, with 17 bases in between. DNA of the CDR3: TGTGCCAGCAATTCTGGTGGGGCGGTCGATACGCAGTATTTT. Protein product: CASNSGGAVDTQYF.

The chain recombines TRBV10-3 with TRBJ1-1; a weak D match, TRBD1 (5 bases). The germline V and J ends were trimmed by 6 bases and 6 bases, with 17 bases remaining between them. This CDR3 has 14 residues. Germline V CDR1 and CDR2: ENHRY, SYGVKD. The CDR3 DNA reads TGTGCCATCAGCGAGACGACAGATCTTGCTGAAGCTTTCTTT. Translation gives CAISETTDLAEAFF.

The chain links TRBV29-1 to TRBJ2-3, with D perhaps matching TRBD2 (5 bases). Germline CDR1 reads SQVTM; CDR2 reads ANQGSEA. The CDR3 runs to 13 residues. CDR3 bases: TGCATAGTAAGCGGACTGTATGCAGATACGCAGTATTTT. Translating gives CIVSGLYADTQYF.

The chain carries TRBV12-5 and TRBJ1-5; D unclear. V lost 4 bases, J lost 6 bases, and 10 bases lay in between. Germline V gene sequence: CDR1 LGHNT, CDR2 FRNRAP. CDR3 length: 13 amino acids. CDR3 coding DNA: TGTGCTAGTGGTTGGGGTCGGGGTCAGCCCCAGCATTTT. Translating it yields CASGWGRGQPQHF. Drawing the rest from reference TRBV12-5 and TRBJ1-5, the complete variable domain is DARVTQTPRHKVTEMGQEVTMRCQPILGHNTVFWYRQTMMQGLELLAYFRNRAPLDDSGMPKDRFSAEMPDATLATLKIQPSEPRDSAVYFCASGWGRGQPQHFGDGTRLSIL.

CDR3 DNA sequence: TGTGCCTGGAGTAGAGGGGACATGAACACTGAAGCTTTCTTT. As protein: CAWSRGDMNTEAFF. The chain joins TRBV30 to TRBJ1-1; D is possibly TRBD1 (6 bases). The CDR3 runs to 14 residues. Per the germline V gene, CDR1 is GTSNPN and CDR2 is SVGIG (reference sequence). V shed 2 bases and J shed 0 bases, with 10 bases lying between them.

For the CDR3, the DNA is TGTGCCAGCAGCTTTCAAAAGGGACAGTTCTACACCTTC. Residues: CASSFQKGQFYTF. V and J are TRBV7-9 and TRBJ1-2, with 7 bases lining up with TRBD1. This CDR3 region has 13 residues. Trimming at V came to 3 bases and at J to 10 bases, leaving 8 bases not matched to a gene. Per the germline V gene, CDR1 is SEHNR and CDR2 is FQNEAQ (reference sequence).